Listed below are T cell receptor beta chains from one sample, sequenced in a study of Ad26.COV2.S vaccination and SARS-CoV-2 variants. The repertoire was sequenced with immunoSEQ multiplex PCR; TCRdb's copy has only in-frame clones and lacks some. The table shows about half a million clones, with 70% to 90% occurring only once. This specimen consisted of peripheral blood, obtained in a trial of Ad26.COV2.S vaccine versus placebo. All receptors come from a person aged 18-60 years who received the Ad26.COV2.S COVID-19 vaccine or a placebo. CDR3s leave out the opening cysteine and the closing phenylalanine or tryptophan. Each record gives: V gene, CDR3 length, CDR3 protein.

v_call: TRBV19; cdr3_length: 16; cdr3_aa: ASSIGTSVSTSYNEQF
v_call: TRBV11-1; cdr3_length: 13; cdr3_aa: ASSPHGGKDYGYT
v_call: TRBV5-1; cdr3_length: 14; cdr3_aa: ASSLDGTGGAYEQY
v_call: TRBV6-5; cdr3_length: 12; cdr3_aa: ASSSSGSKYGYT
v_call: TRBV25-1; cdr3_length: 13; cdr3_aa: ASSERGGINSPLH
v_call: TRBV2; cdr3_length: 12; cdr3_aa: ASRGQLGNQPQH
v_call: TRBV4-3; cdr3_length: 15; cdr3_aa: ASSQVWASGSNQPQH
v_call: TRBV7-9; cdr3_length: 13; cdr3_aa: ASSLVGTSGETQY
v_call: TRBV2; cdr3_length: 12; cdr3_aa: ASTLSGGSDEQY
v_call: TRBV5-5; cdr3_length: 12; cdr3_aa: ASSWEVNTGELF
v_call: TRBV2; cdr3_length: 11; cdr3_aa: ASRNTWGTEAF
v_call: TRBV5-1; cdr3_length: 14; cdr3_aa: ASSLVLAGGRDEQF
v_call: TRBV7-7; cdr3_length: 14; cdr3_aa: ASSAGQGGAGNTIY
v_call: TRBV24-1; cdr3_length: 12; cdr3_aa: ATSVRSSTDTQY
v_call: TRBV13; cdr3_length: 11; cdr3_aa: ASSSDPNSPLH
v_call: TRBV24-1; cdr3_length: 14; cdr3_aa: ATSDLASGSTDTQY
v_call: TRBV12-3/TRBV12-4; cdr3_length: 11; cdr3_aa: ASSKREGYEQY
v_call: TRBV6-5; cdr3_length: 11; cdr3_aa: ASSTNKGGKLF
v_call: TRBV3-1/TRBV3-2; cdr3_length: 13; cdr3_aa: ASSFSGRAYNEQF
v_call: TRBV27; cdr3_length: 10; cdr3_aa: AIARGQGEAF
v_call: TRBV7-9; cdr3_length: 16; cdr3_aa: ASSSRVSSVATNEKLF
v_call: TRBV18; cdr3_length: 14; cdr3_aa: ASSPRLVSGTGELF
v_call: TRBV2; cdr3_length: 10; cdr3_aa: ASVLNGETQY
v_call: TRBV11-2; cdr3_length: 16; cdr3_aa: ASSLNPLIRQGPETQY
v_call: TRBV7-9; cdr3_length: 14; cdr3_aa: ASSLVPGGPNYGYT
v_call: TRBV7-6; cdr3_length: 14; cdr3_aa: ASSGGQGAWADTQY
v_call: TRBV5-5; cdr3_length: 12; cdr3_aa: ASSLEGAKNIQY
v_call: TRBV7-6; cdr3_length: 12; cdr3_aa: ASSIGQGEFEQY
v_call: TRBV4-1; cdr3_length: 13; cdr3_aa: ASSQDPRGSYEQY
v_call: TRBV11-2; cdr3_length: 10; cdr3_aa: ASSLPSYEQY
v_call: TRBV7-2; cdr3_length: 14; cdr3_aa: ASSLRSQAVNYGYT
v_call: TRBV5-1; cdr3_length: 11; cdr3_aa: ASSCADSYEQY
v_call: TRBV27; cdr3_length: 12; cdr3_aa: ASSSFSLGTEAF
v_call: TRBV13; cdr3_length: 12; cdr3_aa: ASSHREGNQPQH
v_call: TRBV18; cdr3_length: 13; cdr3_aa: ASSPRDSSYNEQF
v_call: TRBV11-3; cdr3_length: 11; cdr3_aa: ASSFATNTEAF
v_call: TRBV3-1/TRBV3-2; cdr3_length: 13; cdr3_aa: ASSQRTSVSYEQY
v_call: TRBV6-5; cdr3_length: 10; cdr3_aa: ASSYGASEAF
v_call: TRBV10-2; cdr3_length: 11; cdr3_aa: ASVRGSYNEQF
v_call: TRBV4-1; cdr3_length: 16; cdr3_aa: ASSHPGSFSSGNNEQF
v_call: TRBV9; cdr3_length: 14; cdr3_aa: ASSGDLDRLNTEAF
v_call: TRBV18; cdr3_length: 13; cdr3_aa: ASSPGRVMNTEAF
v_call: TRBV28; cdr3_length: 13; cdr3_aa: ASSPPGQGIDEQY
v_call: TRBV5-1; cdr3_length: 12; cdr3_aa: ASSLDPMTQPQH
v_call: TRBV2; cdr3_length: 14; cdr3_aa: ASSEWIGSYNSPLH
v_call: TRBV5-1; cdr3_length: 15; cdr3_aa: ASSLRLAGIGDNEQF
v_call: TRBV28; cdr3_length: 14; cdr3_aa: ASSFSGTSGSYEQY
v_call: TRBV7-8; cdr3_length: 10; cdr3_aa: ASSKSFDEQF
v_call: TRBV12-3/TRBV12-4; cdr3_length: 11; cdr3_aa: ASIGATNEKLF
v_call: TRBV5-1; cdr3_length: 10; cdr3_aa: ASSENSDTQY
v_call: TRBV7-6; cdr3_length: 13; cdr3_aa: ASSAGAQIVYEQY